The T cell receptor beta chain described here comes from a study of shared clonotypes between healthy human individuals. In the study overall: The plates for each donor numbered three CD4 naive, three CD4 memory, two CD8 naive and one CD8 memory. General study findings and limits: Naive CD4 clonotypes were shared across a handful of donors at roughly 5%. Researchers sampled blood only, noting tissue repertoires likely differ.

This clone was detected only once. Its antigen is currently unknown. Germline V gene sequence: CDR1 SGHTA, CDR2 FQGTGA. Trimming shortened V by 3 bases and J by 0 bases, and 3 bases separated the two germline ends. The CDR3 runs 13 residues. Method: immunoSEQ multiplex PCR; TCRdb's copy keeps in-frame clones and lacks some. The table lists about 2.4 million clones, roughly 93% of them singletons. This TCR was sampled from a man in his late teens or twenties in good health. Some clones in this sample may be carry-over from other donors' samples. The sequenced material came from naive CD4+ T cells from PBMCs. Indicated subset: CD45RA+ positively selected. The rearrangement uses TRBV7-3 and TRBJ1-5; D remains unclear. In DNA, the CDR3 is TGTGCCAGCAGCTTTGGTAGCAATCAGCCCCAGCATTTT. Protein: CASSFGSNQPQHF.